The clone carrying this T cell receptor (beta chain) was counted ten times or more. The entry originates in a study of human T cells and chemical hapten exposure. Germline V gene lookup returns CDR1 MNHEY and CDR2 SMNVEV (reference sequence). Trimming at V came to 7 bases and at J to 2 bases, leaving 5 bases not matched to a gene. This CDR3 has 14 amino acids. TCRdb reprocessed the 5' RACE reads via MiXCR and lists one record per CDR3 protein. Here the sample spans about 81,000 distinct CDR3 sequences, less than 9.5% being singletons. The total RNA was obtained from whole blood that was not fractionated.

This TCR was sampled from a male donor in good health. V gene TRBV27 combines with J gene TRBJ2-3; 8 positions match TRBD2. The CDR3 bases are TGTGCCAGCACACTAGCGGAGCCCACAGATACGCAGTATTTT. Translation gives CASTLAEPTDTQYF.